This T cell receptor beta chain emerged from a study of blood T cell repertoires in COVID-19. The cohort comprised adults aged about 18 to 89 years residing in under 25 US areas. Participants reported their clinical history, and cohort assignment relied on those reports. In Cohort 3, a recovered donor had either two negative PCRs, clearance, or symptom resolution. The CDR3 contains 12 residues. Germline V gene lookup returns CDR1 SQVTM and CDR2 ANQGSEA. The V and J ends lost 5 bases and 7 bases respectively, with 15 bases between them. Per the original data handling: Quantification of nucleated cells was approximated via reference gene primer amplification. The protocol was immunoSEQ multiplex PCR, while the TCRdb copy is restricted to in-frame clones and leaves out a portion. The V and J calls and clone size are taken from that table; D and trimming were inferred from the DNA. The sample shows 380,000 or so clones, 80% to 90% of them seen only once.

The clonotype comes from a man aged 25 to 45 who had recovered from COVID-19. The chain joins TRBV29-1 to TRBJ2-7, with a weak D call TRBD2 (5 bases). The sequencing input was PBMCs or T cells enriched from blood (not recorded which). CDR3 sequence (DNA): TGCAGCGTTAGGGCGGGCCGGATTGAGCAGTACTTC. It codes for CSVRAGRIEQYF.